This T cell receptor (beta chain) was found in a study of blood T cell repertoires in COVID-19. In the study overall: Spain, Italy and the United States supplied samples that represented acute and convalescent COVID-19. T cells, B-cell-depleted T cells, or PBMCs provided the cDNA or gDNA that served as material.

This table comes from immunoSEQ multiplex PCR, and its TCRdb copy is limited to in-frame clones, with some not included. The table includes around 160,000 clones, 85% detected once. The sequencing sample was made of peripheral blood. The sequence came from a woman aged 40 to 50 with active or convalescent COVID-19.

The DNA for the CDR3 is TGTGCCAGCAGCGTAGGGACAGTGGGGGGGAATCAGCCCCAGCATTTT. Amino acids: CASSVGTVGGNQPQHF. This chain connects TRBV9 to TRBJ1-5; TRBD1 is a possible D gene (6 bases). The ends were cut back, 0 bases at V and 4 bases at J, with 14 bases in the middle. CDR3 length equals 16 residues. Germline V gene data show CDR1 as SGDLS and CDR2 as YYNGEE. Filled out from reference TRBV9 and TRBJ1-5, the complete variable domain reads DSGVTQTPKHLITATGQRVTLRCSPRSGDLSVYWYQQSLDQGLQFLIQYYNGEERAKGNILERFSAQQFPDLHSELNLSSLELGDSALYFCASSVGTVGGNQPQHFGDGTRLSIL.